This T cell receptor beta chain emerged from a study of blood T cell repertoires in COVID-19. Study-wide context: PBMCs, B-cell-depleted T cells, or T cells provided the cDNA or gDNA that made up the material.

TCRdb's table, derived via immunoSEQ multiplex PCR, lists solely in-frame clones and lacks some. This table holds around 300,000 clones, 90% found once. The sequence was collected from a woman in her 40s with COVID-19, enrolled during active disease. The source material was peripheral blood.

CDR3 sequence reads: CASSTGTSGEGQYF. The DNA of the CDR3 is TGTGCCAGCTCGACCGGGACTAGCGGGGAGGGCCAGTACTTC. This rearrangement joins TRBV18 to TRBJ2-5; the match to TRBD2 covers 13 bases. CDR3 size: 14 residues. V lost 6 bases, J lost 10 bases, and 8 bases stayed unmatched. CDR1 is KGHSH and CDR2 is LQKENI in the germline V gene.